Following are 8 T cell receptor beta chains from one sample sequenced in a study of T cell responses to AZD1222 COVID-19 vaccine. The repertoire was sequenced with immunoSEQ multiplex PCR; TCRdb's copy has only in-frame clones and lacks some. This table holds 95,000 to 100,000 clones, more than 75% found once. Sequencing used peripheral blood, obtained on day 0 of AZD1222 vaccination. Source of these receptors: an adult in good health.

The V call is TRBV4-1, the J call TRBJ2-2; D call uncertain. The CDR3 extends over 14 amino acids. Between the trimmed V and J ends, which lost 1 base and 6 bases, there was a span of 9 bases. Germline CDR1 reads MGHRA; CDR2 reads YSYEKL. CDR3 DNA sequence: TGCGCCAGCAGCCAAGGTCCTATCCCCGGGGAGCTGTTTTTT. Its translation: CASSQGPIPGELFF.

This clone was detected only once. The chain has TRBV30 and TRBJ2-2; D remains ambiguous. Germline V gene data show CDR1 as GTSNPN and CDR2 as SVGIG (reference sequence). Trimming took 0 bases from V and 3 from J, leaving 8 bases between them. The CDR3 spans 14 residues. Written as DNA, the CDR3 is TGTGCCTGGAGTGTTGCGTCTGACACCGGGGAGCTGTTTTTT. Its protein product is CAWSVASDTGELFF.

CDR3 bases: TGCGCCAGCGGGGCGGCGGAGACTTCCACCGGGGAGCTGTTTTTT. Translation: CASGAAETSTGELFF. V and J are TRBV10-1 and TRBJ2-2, with a tentative D call TRBD1 (5 bases). CDR1 WNHNN and CDR2 SYGVQD come from the germline V gene (reference sequence). The V end lost 8 bases, the J end lost 4 bases, and 17 bases lay between the germline ends. CDR3 size: 15 residues.

The chain couples TRBV30 to TRBJ2-3; D may be TRBD1 (5 bases). Trimming removed 3 bases at V and 1 base at J, with 11 bases between. CDR3 size: 14 residues. Looked up from germline, CDR1 is GTSNPN and CDR2 is SVGIG (reference sequence). The CDR3 DNA follows: TGTGCCTGGAGCATCGACAGCCGCACAGATACGCAGTATTTT. The encoded protein is CAWSIDSRTDTQYF.

The V gene is TRBV5-1, the J gene TRBJ2-1, with 10 bases matching TRBD2. The CDR3 length is 17 residues. From germline, CDR1 is SGHRS and CDR2 YFSETQ. J gave up 7 bases and V 4 bases, and 14 bases lay outside the gene matches. CDR3 nucleotide sequence: TGCGCCAGCAGCCACATACTTGCGCTAGCGGGAGTTAATGAGCAGTTCTTC. This sequence encodes CASSHILALAGVNEQFF.

This CDR3 is CASSPYSGGDSEKQFF. The CDR3 DNA follows: TGTGCCAGCAGCCCCTACTCTGGGGGGGACTCGGAGAAGCAGTTCTTC. The chain couples TRBV9 to TRBJ2-1; 7 bases match TRBD2. CDR1 is SGDLS and CDR2 is YYNGEE in the germline V gene. Trimming at V came to 4 bases and at J to 11 bases, leaving 18 bases not matched to a gene. The CDR3 extends over 16 amino acids.

CDR3 protein: CASRSSSSYEQYF. The DNA of the CDR3 is TGTGCCAGCAGATCCTCGAGCTCCTACGAGCAGTACTTC. The chain links TRBV11-2 to TRBJ2-7; D gene uncertain. Germline loops: CDR1 SGHAT, CDR2 FQNNGV. V was clipped by 6 bases and J by 0 bases, with 9 bases between them. The CDR3 has 13 amino acids.

This chain's CDR3 is CASTGQGNEKLFF. The CDR3 DNA reads as TGCGCCAGCACCGGACAGGGGAATGAAAAACTGTTTTTT. The chain couples TRBV5-1 to TRBJ1-4; 9 bases agree with TRBD1. Trimming took 6 bases from V and 5 from J; bases not matched to a gene: 2. This CDR3 has 13 residues. Germline-derived CDR1 and CDR2 are SGHRS and YFSETQ.